A selection of T cell receptor beta chains follows, all from one sample in a study of blood T cells in healthy people across ages. From the 5' RACE reads, TCRdb called clonotypes with MiXCR, one entry per CDR3 protein. This table holds 1.5 million to 2 million distinct CDR3 sequences, around 36% found once. The sequenced sample was blood. The receptors stem from a woman aged 25 to 39 in good health. Both conserved end residues are part of each CDR3. A D gene is named only where the DNA matches it firmly. The size entry is marked missing in some rows and otherwise reads once, few, many or a size class.

d_gene: -; v_gene: TRBV9; abundance: -; j_gene: TRBJ2-4; CDR3aa: CASSVDSGGAKNIQYF; CDR3nt: TGTGCCAGCAGCGTAGACTCTGGGGGGGCCAAAAACATTCAGTACTTC
d_gene: -; v_gene: TRBV7-2; abundance: -; j_gene: TRBJ2-3; CDR3aa: CASTLRGRITDTQYF; CDR3nt: TGTGCCAGCACCCTAAGGGGCAGAATCACAGATACGCAGTATTTT
d_gene: -; v_gene: TRBV30; abundance: -; j_gene: TRBJ2-3; CDR3aa: CVWSEGYTAAFTDTQYF; CDR3nt: TGTGTCTGGAGTGAGGGGTACACGGCAGCCTTCACAGATACGCAGTATTTT
d_gene: -; v_gene: TRBV9; abundance: -; j_gene: TRBJ2-1; CDR3aa: CASSPDGGSNEQFF; CDR3nt: TGTGCCAGCAGCCCTGATGGGGGTAGCAATGAGCAGTTCTTC
d_gene: -; v_gene: TRBV7-8; abundance: many; j_gene: TRBJ1-2; CDR3aa: CASSFPEGDGGYTF; CDR3nt: TGTGCCAGCAGCTTCCCGGAGGGGGATGGAGGCTACACCTTC
d_gene: -; v_gene: TRBV10-2; abundance: few; j_gene: TRBJ1-4; CDR3aa: CASRFGGPNEKLFF; CDR3nt: TGCGCCAGCAGATTTGGGGGGCCGAATGAAAAACTGTTTTTT
d_gene: TRBD2; v_gene: TRBV20-1; abundance: -; j_gene: TRBJ2-3; CDR3aa: CSDRDRSPGTSGLDTQYF; CDR3nt: TGCAGTGATAGAGATCGGTCCCCCGGGACTAGCGGTTTAGATACGCAGTATTTT
d_gene: TRBD1; v_gene: TRBV4-2; abundance: -; j_gene: TRBJ1-1; CDR3aa: CASSQETGGSTEAFF; CDR3nt: TGTGCCAGCAGCCAAGAGACAGGGGGCTCCACTGAAGCTTTCTTT
d_gene: -; v_gene: TRBV28; abundance: -; j_gene: TRBJ2-5; CDR3aa: CASSLPLGRRVEETQYF; CDR3nt: TGTGCCAGCAGTTTACCGTTAGGACGGAGGGTGGAAGAGACCCAGTACTTC
d_gene: -; v_gene: TRBV3-1; abundance: few; j_gene: TRBJ2-1; CDR3aa: CASSQVTRQTDEQFF; CDR3nt: TGTGCCAGCAGCCAAGTAACGCGGCAGACGGATGAGCAGTTCTTC
d_gene: -; v_gene: TRBV29-1; abundance: many; j_gene: TRBJ2-3; CDR3aa: CSVTGTPSTDTQYF; CDR3nt: TGCAGCGTTACCGGGACTCCCAGCACAGATACGCAGTATTTT
d_gene: TRBD1; v_gene: TRBV23-1; abundance: -; j_gene: TRBJ2-1; CDR3aa: CAGADRDHNEQFF; CDR3nt: TGCGCCGGTGCGGACAGGGACCACAATGAGCAGTTCTTC
d_gene: TRBD1; v_gene: TRBV7-2; abundance: -; j_gene: TRBJ2-5; CDR3aa: CASSFHRGVQETQYF; CDR3nt: TGTGCCAGCAGCTTTCACAGGGGGGTTCAAGAGACCCAGTACTTC
d_gene: -; v_gene: TRBV7-9; abundance: -; j_gene: TRBJ2-1; CDR3aa: CASSPVEGMGWNEQFF; CDR3nt: TGTGCCAGCAGCCCAGTGGAGGGGATGGGGTGGAATGAGCAGTTCTTC
d_gene: -; v_gene: TRBV30; abundance: -; j_gene: TRBJ2-7; CDR3aa: CAWSVRLRLSSYEQYF; CDR3nt: TGTGCCTGGAGTGTTCGACTCCGCTTGAGCTCCTACGAGCAGTACTTC
d_gene: -; v_gene: TRBV9; abundance: -; j_gene: TRBJ1-1; CDR3aa: CASSVDGSENTEAFF; CDR3nt: TGTGCCAGCAGCGTAGACGGTTCCGAGAACACTGAAGCTTTCTTT
d_gene: -; v_gene: TRBV4-2; abundance: few; j_gene: TRBJ2-1; CDR3aa: CASSPPPQGTYNEQFF; CDR3nt: TGTGCCAGCAGCCCCCCTCCACAGGGAACATACAATGAGCAGTTCTTC
d_gene: TRBD2; v_gene: TRBV28; abundance: once; j_gene: TRBJ2-7; CDR3aa: CASRRAGENFYEQYF; CDR3nt: TGTGCCAGCAGACGAGCGGGAGAGAATTTCTACGAGCAGTACTTC
d_gene: -; v_gene: TRBV4-1; abundance: -; j_gene: TRBJ1-2; CDR3aa: CVSSQPGGSEVYGYTF; CDR3nt: TGCGTCAGCAGCCAACCCGGGGGGTCGGAGGTCTATGGCTACACCTTC
d_gene: TRBD2; v_gene: TRBV5-5; abundance: -; j_gene: TRBJ2-5; CDR3aa: CASSRASGLAGGGQYF; CDR3nt: TGTGCCAGCAGCAGAGCTTCGGGACTAGCGGGAGGGGGGCAGTACTTC
d_gene: TRBD1; v_gene: TRBV20-1; abundance: -; j_gene: TRBJ2-5; CDR3aa: CSARGRQGEMGETQYF; CDR3nt: TGCAGTGCTAGAGGTCGACAGGGTGAGATGGGAGAGACCCAGTACTTC
d_gene: -; v_gene: TRBV7-2; abundance: -; j_gene: TRBJ1-2; CDR3aa: CASSSAGANNYGYTF; CDR3nt: TGTGCCAGCAGCTCCGCGGGGGCCAATAACTATGGCTACACCTTC
d_gene: -; v_gene: TRBV5-1; abundance: few; j_gene: TRBJ1-5; CDR3aa: CASSLDGGLRQPQHF; CDR3nt: TGCGCCAGCAGCTTGGATGGCGGACTTAGGCAGCCCCAGCATTTT
d_gene: -; v_gene: TRBV9; abundance: many; j_gene: TRBJ2-3; CDR3aa: CASSAIQGRTDTQYF; CDR3nt: TGTGCCAGCAGCGCGATACAGGGACGCACAGATACGCAGTATTTT
d_gene: -; v_gene: TRBV20-1; abundance: -; j_gene: TRBJ1-2; CDR3aa: CSAPDLSYGYTF; CDR3nt: TGCAGTGCTCCGGACCTATCCTATGGCTACACCTTC
d_gene: -; v_gene: TRBV14; abundance: few; j_gene: TRBJ2-3; CDR3aa: CASSQGDSLPTDTQYF; CDR3nt: TGTGCCAGCAGCCAAGGGGACTCCTTGCCCACAGATACGCAGTATTTT
d_gene: -; v_gene: TRBV12-3/TRBV12-4; abundance: many; j_gene: TRBJ2-7; CDR3aa: CASSPDPSPEQYF; CDR3nt: TGTGCCAGCAGCCCAGACCCTTCCCCCGAGCAGTACTTC
d_gene: -; v_gene: TRBV10-3; abundance: -; j_gene: TRBJ2-1; CDR3aa: CAISEGSPSNEQFF; CDR3nt: TGTGCCATCAGTGAGGGGTCGCCAAGCAATGAGCAGTTCTTC
d_gene: TRBD1; v_gene: TRBV6-6; abundance: many; j_gene: TRBJ2-5; CDR3aa: CASSYSVTGDRETQYF; CDR3nt: TGTGCCAGCAGTTACTCGGTAACAGGGGATCGAGAGACCCAGTACTTC
d_gene: -; v_gene: TRBV5-1; abundance: -; j_gene: TRBJ2-2; CDR3aa: CASRYDTGELFF; CDR3nt: TGCGCCAGCAGATACGACACCGGGGAGCTGTTTTTT
d_gene: TRBD2; v_gene: TRBV20-1; abundance: few; j_gene: TRBJ2-1; CDR3aa: CSARVLTSGYNEQFF; CDR3nt: TGCAGTGCTAGAGTCCTGACTAGCGGCTACAATGAGCAGTTCTTC
d_gene: -; v_gene: TRBV5-6; abundance: -; j_gene: TRBJ2-7; CDR3aa: CASSWTGDTSTYEQYF; CDR3nt: TGTGCCAGCAGCTGGACGGGGGACACCTCAACCTACGAGCAGTACTTC
d_gene: -; v_gene: TRBV7-9; abundance: -; j_gene: TRBJ2-5; CDR3aa: CASNLARGGETQYF; CDR3nt: TGTGCCAGCAACTTAGCGAGAGGGGGAGAGACCCAGTACTTC
d_gene: TRBD1; v_gene: TRBV3-1; abundance: -; j_gene: TRBJ1-4; CDR3aa: CASNTWGQGAEKLFF; CDR3nt: TGTGCCAGCAACACCTGGGGACAGGGCGCTGAAAAACTGTTTTTT
d_gene: -; v_gene: TRBV27; abundance: -; j_gene: TRBJ2-1; CDR3aa: CASSFLGLDYNEQFF; CDR3nt: TGTGCCAGCAGTTTCCTGGGACTCGATTACAATGAGCAGTTCTTC
d_gene: -; v_gene: TRBV7-3; abundance: few; j_gene: TRBJ2-1; CDR3aa: CASSPKGHHPGPSYNEQFF; CDR3nt: TGTGCCAGCAGCCCGAAGGGACACCATCCGGGACCATCCTACAATGAGCAGTTCTTC
d_gene: TRBD2; v_gene: TRBV9; abundance: -; j_gene: TRBJ2-3; CDR3aa: CASSPARSGGSSTDTQYF; CDR3nt: TGTGCCAGCAGCCCCGCTCGGAGCGGGGGATCTAGCACAGATACGCAGTATTTT
d_gene: -; v_gene: TRBV20-1; abundance: -; j_gene: TRBJ2-3; CDR3aa: CRPRAGSSDTQYF; CDR3nt: TGCAGGCCGAGGGCAGGGAGTTCAGATACGCAGTATTTT
d_gene: TRBD2; v_gene: TRBV5-6; abundance: -; j_gene: TRBJ2-1; CDR3aa: CASSSVSGVLPYNEQFF; CDR3nt: TGTGCCAGCAGCTCGGTTAGCGGGGTCCTCCCCTACAATGAGCAGTTCTTC
d_gene: -; v_gene: TRBV2; abundance: -; j_gene: TRBJ2-3; CDR3aa: CASSEVGISTDTQYF; CDR3nt: TGTGCCAGCAGTGAAGTTGGAATTAGTACAGATACGCAGTATTTT
d_gene: -; v_gene: TRBV29-1; abundance: many; j_gene: TRBJ2-5; CDR3aa: CSVEEGVTLGETQYF; CDR3nt: TGCAGCGTTGAAGAGGGCGTAACCCTCGGAGAGACCCAGTACTTC
d_gene: -; v_gene: TRBV6-2/TRBV6-3; abundance: -; j_gene: TRBJ2-5; CDR3aa: CASRTTGEQYF; CDR3nt: TGTGCCAGCAGGACGACGGGGGAGCAGTACTTC
d_gene: -; v_gene: TRBV12-5; abundance: -; j_gene: TRBJ2-1; CDR3aa: CASGPAGAGAGFF; CDR3nt: TGTGCTAGTGGTCCCGCCGGGGCGGGGGCGGGGTTCTTC